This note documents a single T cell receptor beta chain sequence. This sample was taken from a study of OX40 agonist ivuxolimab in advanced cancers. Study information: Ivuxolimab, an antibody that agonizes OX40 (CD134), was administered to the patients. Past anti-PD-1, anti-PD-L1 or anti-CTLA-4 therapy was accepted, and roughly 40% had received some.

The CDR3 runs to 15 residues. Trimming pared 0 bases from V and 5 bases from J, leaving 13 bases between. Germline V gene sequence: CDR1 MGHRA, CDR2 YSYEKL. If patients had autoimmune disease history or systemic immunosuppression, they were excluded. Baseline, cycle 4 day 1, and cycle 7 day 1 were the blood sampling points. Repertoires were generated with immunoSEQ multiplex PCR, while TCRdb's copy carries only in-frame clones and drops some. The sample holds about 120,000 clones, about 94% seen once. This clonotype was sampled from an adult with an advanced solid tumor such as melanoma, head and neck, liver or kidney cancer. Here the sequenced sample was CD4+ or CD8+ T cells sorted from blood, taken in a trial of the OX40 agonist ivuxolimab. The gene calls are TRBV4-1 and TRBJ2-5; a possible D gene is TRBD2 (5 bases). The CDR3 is CASSQESWPGETQYF. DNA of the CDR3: TGCGCCAGCAGCCAAGAATCCTGGCCGGGGGAGACCCAGTACTTC.